The clone carrying this TCR beta chain was seen once. Its antigen is not identified. The germline V and J ends were trimmed by 5 bases and 1 base, with 11 bases remaining between them. The CDR3 length is 15 residues. The germline gives CDR1 SGHTA, CDR2 FQGTGA. The data stem from a study of blood T cells in healthy people across ages. Sample-barcoded 5' priming and a J-beta primer mix drove a second PCR of 7 to 11 cycles. TCRdb reprocessed the 5' RACE reads via MiXCR and lists one record per CDR3 protein. The sample lists 1.5 million to 2 million distinct CDR3 sequences, under 30% occurring once. Whole-study results and caveats: Naive T cell percentage by flow cytometry tracked strongly with beta diversity. When set beside aged donors, long-lived donors presented more naive CD4+ cells and higher diversity. The authors considered diversity estimates from one million T cells to be underestimates. Diversity of TCR beta per million T cells declined in a roughly linear way with age.

The sequenced sample was blood. The receptor was isolated from a woman aged 30 to 39 in good health. The chain couples TRBV7-3 to TRBJ2-2, with D possibly TRBD2 on 6 matching bases. The CDR3 DNA sequence: TGTGCCAGCAGCCCGCAGGGACTGAACACCGGGGAGCTGTTTTTT. This sequence encodes CASSPQGLNTGELFF.